The clone carrying this T cell receptor beta chain has ten or more counts. TCRdb called the 5' RACE reads again in MiXCR, with one record for every CDR3 protein. The repertoire holds about 120,000 distinct CDR3 sequences, approximately 3.2% seen once, with 1.3% in the top ten. The CDR3 is 14 amino acids. V was cut by 1 base and J by 1 base, with 8 bases left in between. Germline CDR1 is SGHTS and CDR2 is YDEGEE. The data originate from a study of neurological immune-mediated disorders. This clonotype was sampled from a woman aged 25 to 39 with multiple sclerosis. This chain connects TRBV5-8 to TRBJ2-5; D might be TRBD1 (6 bases). The sample consisted of PBMCs. The CDR3 DNA reads as TGTGCCAGCAGCTTGAAGACAGGCCAAGAGACCCAGTACTTC. Its protein product is CASSLKTGQETQYF.